What follows is one T cell receptor beta chain and its context. Antigen: not known. This sample was taken from a study of cytomegalovirus exposure and HLA in healthy donors. As for the study in general: A preliminary data release comprised approximately 85 million unique TCRs obtained from HLA-typed donors. Overall study results and limits: Sequencing had likely introduced a cluster of highly shared sequence variants as an artifact. CMV serostatus was the only recorded immune exposure for donors. Some V segments, TRBV6-2 and TRBV6-3 among them, were indistinguishable and were therefore excluded.

With 7 bases removed from V and 4 bases from J, the gap between germline ends came to 16 bases. The CDR3 is 14 amino acids. Germline lookup yields CDR1 LNHDA and CDR2 SQIVND (reference sequence). 60 Vbeta and 13 Jbeta primers were used in PCR. Clones were sequenced by immunoSEQ multiplex PCR, and TCRdb holds only the in-frame ones, with some missing. The table includes 160,000 or so clones, about three quarters detected once. The sequenced sample was PBMCs. The TCR sequence derives from a man aged 18 to 29 in good health and CMV-seropositive. The chain couples TRBV19 to TRBJ1-1; no clear D gene. This chain's CDR3 is CASTNFEVTTEAFF. In DNA form, the CDR3 reads TGTGCCAGTACAAATTTTGAGGTCACCACTGAAGCTTTCTTT.